Following are 8 T cell receptor beta chains from one sample sequenced in a study of CD8 T cells in Susac syndrome. Random hexamers served to reverse transcribe roughly 0.5 to 1 ug RNA. TCRdb re-analysed the immunoSEQ multiplex PCR reads in MiXCR, keeping a single row per CDR3 protein. The sample shows 200,000 to 250,000 distinct CDR3 sequences, approximately 94% of them seen only once. Sequenced sample: CD4+ T cells from PBMCs. These receptors originate from a human donor with Susac syndrome.

This sequence joins TRBV24-1 and TRBJ2-5; possibly TRBD1 for D (5 bases). Per germline, CDR1 KGHDR and CDR2 SFDVKD. The V gene lost 3 bases and the J gene lost 1 base, with 11 bases spanning the gap. This CDR3 contains 15 residues. Here the CDR3 reads CATSDADNGQETQYF. CDR3 DNA: TGTGCCACCAGTGATGCGGACAACGGCCAAGAGACCCAGTACTTC.

The chain carries TRBV19 and TRBJ2-3, with TRBD2 as a possible D gene (6 bases). The CDR3 consists of 15 residues. Germline loops: CDR1 LNHDA, CDR2 SQIVND (reference sequence). V dropped 7 bases and J dropped 2 bases, with 16 bases sitting between them. CDR3 sequence reads: CASNLRGYHTDTQYF. In DNA, the CDR3 is TGTGCCAGTAACCTGCGGGGTTACCACACAGATACGCAGTATTTT.

The chain has TRBV5-1 and TRBJ2-3, with TRBD2 as a possible D gene (6 bases). Germline CDR1 and CDR2: SGHRS and YFSETQ. The CDR3 totals 15 residues. Trimming left V 4 bases short and J 6 bases short, with 18 bases between. The CDR3 loop reads CASSVGTPQVDTQYF. The CDR3 DNA reads as TGCGCCAGCAGCGTAGGGACTCCCCAGGTGGATACGCAGTATTTT.

This clonotype was counted a few times. This chain joins TRBV11-1 and TRBJ2-2; 8 nucleotides align to TRBD1. Germline lookup yields CDR1 SGHAT and CDR2 FQDESV (reference sequence). This CDR3 is built from 15 residues. Trimming cost V 3 bases and J 4 bases; bases outside gene matches: 4. The CDR3 region is CASSLQGALTGELFF. The CDR3 nucleotides are TGTGCCAGCAGCTTGCAGGGGGCTCTCACCGGGGAGCTGTTTTTT. The entire variable domain, with the rest obtained from reference TRBV11-1 and TRBJ2-2, is as follows: EAEVAQSPRYKITEKSQAVAFWCDPISGHATLYWYRQILGQGPELLVQFQDESVVDDSQLPKDRFSAERLKGVDSTLKIQPAELGDSAMYLCASSLQGALTGELFFGEGSRLTVL.

This clonotype is a singleton in its sample. The chain has TRBV30 and TRBJ2-3, with 14 bases that match TRBD2. The J segment lost 5 bases and the V segment lost 2 bases, leaving 6 bases of the junction unmatched. This CDR3 comprises 16 residues. Germline V gene data show CDR1 as GTSNPN and CDR2 as SVGIG (reference sequence). The CDR3 DNA reads TGTGCCTGGAGTCCGGGACTAGCGGGGGCCTTAGATACGCAGTATTTT. Protein product: CAWSPGLAGALDTQYF.

The V and J genes are TRBV6-2 or TRBV6-3 and TRBJ1-3; D not resolved. The CDR3 is made up of 17 amino acids. Germline V CDR1 and CDR2: MNHEY, SVGEGT. The V end lost 2 bases, the J end lost 0 bases, and 14 bases lay between the germline ends. This CDR3 is CASSYRRSVSSGNTIYF. CDR3 in DNA: TGTGCCAGCAGTTACCGGCGCTCAGTCAGCTCTGGAAACACCATATATTTT.

V and J are TRBV20-1 and TRBJ1-5; D is unclear. Germline loops: CDR1 DFQATT, CDR2 SNEGSKA (reference sequence). The CDR3 has 14 amino acids. The V gene lost 3 bases and the J gene lost 6 bases, with 15 bases spanning the gap. The CDR3: CSASPSPEGQPQHF. DNA of the CDR3: TGCAGTGCTAGCCCCAGTCCAGAAGGTCAGCCCCAGCATTTT.

This chain links TRBV5-1 with TRBJ2-5; 7 bases agree with TRBD2. Unmatched junction bases numbered 3, after V lost 2 bases and J lost 5 bases. Germline-derived CDR1 and CDR2 are SGHRS and YFSETQ. The CDR3 totals 13 residues. CDR3: CASSFPGGETQYF. CDR3 in DNA: TGCGCCAGCAGCTTCCCCGGGGGGGAGACCCAGTACTTC.